This T cell receptor (beta chain) was documented in a study of CD8+ T cells in alopecia areata. As the sequencing template, cDNA was produced by extracting RNA and reverse transcribing it. The assay was immunoSEQ multiplex PCR, and TCRdb's table has in-frame clones only and misses some. Of about 200,000 clones in the sample, roughly 57% were seen once. Trimming took 5 bases from V and 7 from J, leaving 8 bases between them. Germline-derived CDR1 and CDR2 are GTSNPN and SVGIG (reference sequence). The CDR3 has 11 amino acids. The source material was CD4+ T cells sorted from blood, sampled at week 0. The receptor was isolated from a human donor with alopecia areata. This chain uses TRBV30 with TRBJ2-2, with D possibly being TRBD2 (5 bases). The chain's CDR3 is CAWGRNGELFF. The CDR3 DNA reads TGTGCCTGGGGGAGAAACGGGGAGCTGTTTTTT. Looking up the rest from reference TRBV30 and TRBJ2-2 gives the full variable domain: SQTIHQWPATLVQPVGSPLSLECTVEGTSNPNLYWYRQAAGRGLQLLFYSVGIGQISSEVPQNLSASRPQDRQFILSSKKLLLSDSGFYLCAWGRNGELFFGEGSRLTVL.